The sequence of this T cell receptor beta chain was determined in a study of T cell responses to AZD1222 COVID-19 vaccine. Profiling relied on immunoSEQ multiplex PCR, and the TCRdb table lists in-frame clones only, not all of them. The repertoire holds some 100,000 clones, with around nine tenths as singletons. The CDR3 extends over 15 amino acids. Germline V gives CDR1 KGHSH, CDR2 LQKENI. Trimming left V 6 bases short and J 8 bases short, with 19 bases between. The sequenced sample was peripheral blood, obtained 28 days after the second AZD1222 dose. This sequence originates from an adult who received the AZD1222 COVID-19 vaccine. The V gene is TRBV18, the J gene TRBJ1-4, with D possibly matching TRBD1 (6 bases). CDR3 DNA sequence: TGTGCCAGCTCGACGAACGCCGCGGGGGGCGAAAAACTGTTTTTT. Translating it yields CASSTNAAGGEKLFF.